Listed here are 24 T cell receptor beta chains from one sample, sequenced in a study of CXCR3-negative and CXCR3-positive naive CD8 T cells (dated by TCRdb to between 2018 and 2021). TCRdb records NextSeq 550 as the sequencer. The Human TCR Profiling Kit (MiLaboratory) was used to prepare UMI-labeled 5' RACE TRB cDNA libraries. The reads, reprocessed by TCRdb, yield one row per CDR3 protein sequence and no DNA. This sample's table lists 46,000 or so distinct CDR3 sequences. The top ten clonotypes cover 2% to 2.5% of the sample. Material for sequencing was naive CXCR3- CD8+ T cells from blood. The cell subset or site label here, explained by the study, means: CD45RO-CCR7+CD27+CD95- naive CD8+ T cells lacking CXCR3 (TNR3-). Receptors originate from a human donor in good health. Some clones in this sample may be carry-over from other donors' samples.

This chain connects TRBV28 to TRBJ2-7; there is no DNA to check the TCRdb D call of TRBD2. Germline V lookup: CDR1 MDHEN, CDR2 SYDVKM. This CDR3 comprises 17 residues. CDR3 in amino acids: CASSPRFQLAGLYEQYF.

The chain links TRBV6-1 to TRBJ2-5; absent DNA, TCRdb's TRBD1 call cannot be checked. CDR1 and CDR2 from the germline V gene are MNHNS and SASEGT. The CDR3 sequence is 14 residues long. The CDR3 sequence: CASWGQGHQETQYF.

This rearrangement joins TRBV29-1 to TRBJ2-1; the D call from TCRdb, TRBD2, cannot be confirmed without DNA. CDR1 and CDR2 (germline): SQVTM, ANQGSEA. This CDR3 comprises 17 residues. CDR3 sequence reads: CSVETSGRPKNPFEQFF.

CDR3 sequence reads: CASSLVGGFTYEQYF. The rearrangement joins TRBV12-3 or TRBV12-4 to TRBJ2-7; there is no DNA to check the TCRdb D call of TRBD2. This CDR3 region has 15 residues.

This chain connects TRBV5-6 to TRBJ2-2. This CDR3 has 12 amino acids. Germline CDR1 SGHDT, CDR2 YYEEEE. The CDR3 sequence is CASSLLTGELFF. The whole variable domain, filled in from reference TRBV5-6 and TRBJ2-2, reads DAGVTQSPTHLIKTRGQQVTLRCSPKSGHDTVSWYQQALGQGPQFIFQYYEEEERQRGNFPDRFSGHQFPNYSSELNVNALLLGDSALYLCASSLLTGELFFGEGSRLTVL.

This chain links TRBV12-3 or TRBV12-4 with TRBJ2-7. The length of the CDR3 is 13 residues. This CDR3 is CASSQSATYEQYF.

This sequence joins TRBV27 and TRBJ2-1; TCRdb designates TRBD2, a call that cannot be tested without DNA. The CDR3 length is 16 residues. CDR1 MNHEY and CDR2 SMNVEV come from the germline V gene (reference sequence). The chain's CDR3 is CASSLQSGGSYNEQFF.

This chain uses TRBV12-3 or TRBV12-4 with TRBJ1-1. This CDR3 has 14 amino acids. The CDR3 protein is CASSLSDGNTEAFF.

The gene calls are TRBV27 and TRBJ2-1; TCRdb picks TRBD1, but there is no DNA to check that call. Germline lookup yields CDR1 MNHEY and CDR2 SMNVEV (reference sequence). This CDR3 is built from 19 residues. The CDR3 loop is CASSLSPILQGRWDNEQFF.

The chain links TRBV29-1 to TRBJ1-1. The CDR3 contains 13 residues. Germline values: CDR1 SQVTM, CDR2 ANQGSEA. CDR3 region: CSAGGGLNTEAFF. The whole variable domain, filled in from reference TRBV29-1 and TRBJ1-1, reads SAVISQKPSRDICQRGTSLTIQCQVDSQVTMMFWYRQQPGQSLTLIATANQGSEATYESGFVIDKFPISRPNLTFSTLTVSNMSPEDSSIYLCSAGGGLNTEAFFGQGTRLTVV.

The V call is TRBV5-1, the J call TRBJ2-7. The CDR3 covers 14 residues. The germline CDR1 and CDR2 sequences are SGHRS and YFSETQ. The CDR3 region is CASSLDRSSYEQYF.

This rearrangement joins TRBV7-9 to TRBJ1-1; TCRdb's assignment of TRBD1 cannot be checked, as there is no DNA. CDR3 length: 15 amino acids. The germline CDR1 and CDR2 sequences are SEHNR and FQNEAQ (reference sequence). This CDR3 reads CASSLGMGVNTEAFF.

The gene calls are TRBV5-1 and TRBJ2-1; TCRdb's D call of TRBD1 is untestable without DNA. This CDR3 comprises 16 residues. Germline-derived CDR1 and CDR2 are SGHRS and YFSETQ. This CDR3 is CASSSGTGGASHEQFF. The full variable domain, its missing parts supplied by reference TRBV5-1 and TRBJ2-1, is KAGVTQTPRYLIKTRGQQVTLSCSPISGHRSVSWYQQTPGQGLQFLFEYFSETQRNKGNFPGRFSGRQFSNSRSEMNVSTLELGDSALYLCASSSGTGGASHEQFFGPGTRLTVL.

This chain joins TRBV7-9 and TRBJ2-1; TCRdb calls TRBD2, which cannot be checked without DNA. This CDR3 contains 13 residues. The germline CDR1 and CDR2 sequences are SEHNR and FQNEAQ (reference sequence). The CDR3 reads CASSPRLVDEQFF.

This rearrangement joins TRBV29-1 to TRBJ2-7; the D gene TCRdb calls, TRBD1, cannot be checked with no DNA. The CDR3 is 14 residues long. The germline V gene encodes CDR1 SQVTM and CDR2 ANQGSEA. The CDR3: CSVEGVGSSYEQYF.

The V gene is TRBV7-9, the J gene TRBJ2-7; TCRdb's D gene call, TRBD1, goes unchecked for lack of DNA. Germline V gene data show CDR1 as SEHNR and CDR2 as FQNEAQ (reference sequence). CDR3 length equals 13 residues. CDR3 protein: CASSLAGQGEQYF.

The chain joins TRBV7-8 to TRBJ2-3; no DNA is available, so the TRBD2 call from TCRdb remains unchecked. Germline assignment: CDR1 SGHVS and CDR2 FQNEAQ. This CDR3 is 17 amino acids long. CDR3 in amino acids: CASSPGLAGISTDTQYF. The whole variable domain, filled in from reference TRBV7-8 and TRBJ2-3, reads GAGVSQSPRYKVAKRGQDVALRCDPISGHVSLFWYQQALGQGPEFLTYFQNEAQLDKSGLPSDRFFAERPEGSVSTLKIQRTQQEDSAVYLCASSPGLAGISTDTQYFGPGTRLTVL.

The rearrangement uses TRBV6-4 and TRBJ2-1; the D call of TRBD2 rests on TCRdb alone, since no DNA is present to check it. This CDR3 contains 15 residues. The germline V gene has CDR1 MRHNA and CDR2 SNTAGT. The CDR3 loop reads CASSDRLAGSDEQFF.

This chain connects TRBV5-1 to TRBJ2-7; TCRdb calls TRBD1, which cannot be checked without DNA. The V gene's germline CDR1 is SGHRS and CDR2 YFSETQ. The CDR3 consists of 14 residues. CDR3 loop: CASSLEDRFYEQYF.

The rearrangement links TRBV6-4 to TRBJ2-1; TCRdb proposes TRBD1, but this gene call is untestable without DNA. The CDR3 covers 15 residues. Germline CDR1 is MRHNA and CDR2 is SNTAGT. The CDR3 sequence is CASSEDNGGHNEQFF.

This clonotype is called medium-sized based on its frequency. The chain links TRBV7-6 to TRBJ2-7; TCRdb gives TRBD2 as the D gene, but with no DNA this cannot be confirmed. The CDR3 loop spans 15 amino acids. From germline, CDR1 is SGHVS and CDR2 FNYEAQ. CDR3 region: CASSLRTEGTYEQYF.

J is TRBJ2-3 and V is TRBV7-9; TCRdb's assignment of TRBD1 cannot be checked, as there is no DNA. Germline CDR1 is SEHNR and CDR2 is FQNEAQ (reference sequence). The CDR3 loop spans 16 amino acids. This chain's CDR3 is CASSGTTGLGTDTQYF.

The CDR3 region is CSVEDRGQESGELFF. The chain carries TRBV29-1 and TRBJ2-2; TCRdb outputs TRBD1, but without DNA this stays unchecked. In germline, CDR1 is SQVTM, CDR2 ANQGSEA. The CDR3 consists of 15 residues.

The rearrangement links TRBV20-1 to TRBJ2-3. Germline CDR1 is DFQATT and CDR2 is SNEGSKA (reference sequence). The CDR3 is 11 amino acids. The CDR3 loop reads CSARVVDTQYF.